Listed below are T cell receptor beta chains from one sample, sequenced in a study of blood T cell repertoires in COVID-19. The table came from immunoSEQ multiplex PCR; TCRdb's copy has only in-frame clones and leaves some out. The table includes around 200,000 clones, roughly nine tenths detected once. Sequencing used peripheral blood. All receptors come from a man between 65 and 79 years old with active or convalescent COVID-19. Each CDR3 is given without its conserved first and last residue. The D gene is left open where the match is weak.

NA | TRBV5-6 | ASRQTFWGVGELF
TRBD1 | TRBV10-3 | AIREGGENYGYT
TRBD1 | TRBV2 | ASVGDRVAGELF
NA | TRBV7-6 | ASSPSGVYEKLF
NA | TRBV5-6 | ASSYGASGANVLT
TRBD2 | TRBV7-3 | ASSLSLAGSPQF
TRBD1 | TRBV6-6 | ATRDSARTDTQY
TRBD2 | TRBV7-6 | ASSLREGLSYNEQF
NA | TRBV21-1 | ASSKTAPGQTSNQPQH
TRBD1 | TRBV24-1 | ATSDSLDRPRETQY
NA | TRBV29-1 | SVGSTYNEQF
TRBD1 | TRBV7-9 | ASSLGTGDHEKLF
TRBD2 | TRBV6-5 | ASSHRVVAGNEQF
NA | TRBV18 | ASSPPTRWNEQF
TRBD2 | TRBV3-1/TRBV3-2 | ASSRDYNNAEQF
NA | TRBV7-8 | ASSSTLGSTEAF
NA | TRBV30 | AWNGQENSPLH
NA | TRBV15 | ATRGGQGRTNYGYT
TRBD2 | TRBV11-2 | ASSLRPSGSYEQY
TRBD2 | TRBV10-3 | AIGVAGGFSYNEQF
NA | TRBV6-5 | ASSYGQLNYGYT
TRBD1 | TRBV12-3/TRBV12-4 | ASIGDSFYEQY
NA | TRBV18 | ASSLSGGKTEAF
TRBD1 | TRBV7-2 | ASSSGTGVGGGYT
TRBD2 | TRBV5-1 | ASSSVGRESEEQY